This T cell receptor (beta chain) was profiled in a study of blood T cell repertoires in COVID-19. For the study at large: Acute-phase and convalescent COVID-19 samples originated in the United States, Italy and Spain. The analysed material was cDNA or gDNA that came from T cells, B-cell-depleted T cells, or PBMCs.

Clones were sequenced by immunoSEQ multiplex PCR, and TCRdb holds only the in-frame ones, with some missing. The sample has approximately 120,000 clones; approximately 85% are singletons. Germline CDR1 and CDR2: SGHVS and FQNEAQ. The CDR3 is 17 amino acids. Trimming took 0 bases from V and 2 from J; bases not matched to a gene: 9. Patients of the Seattle cohort, enrolled during active infection, were followed longitudinally. The sequence was obtained from a woman aged 80 or older with COVID-19, enrolled during active disease. This sequence joins TRBV7-8 and TRBJ2-7; 8 bases are shared with TRBD2. Sequenced sample: peripheral blood. The CDR3 sequence: CASSLALRGGGTYEQYF. In nucleotides, the CDR3 is TGTGCCAGCAGCTTAGCGTTACGGGGCGGGGGGACCTACGAGCAGTACTTC.